These 32 T cell receptor beta chains share one sample of origin, sequenced in a study of cytomegalovirus exposure and HLA in healthy donors. Use of 60 Vbeta and 13 Jbeta primers characterized the PCR. Profiled with immunoSEQ multiplex PCR; TCRdb holds only in-frame clones, not every one. The table lists about 150,000 clones, around 10% of them singletons, with 1.8% in the top ten. The sample taken for sequencing was PBMCs. All receptors derive from a male donor in good health and CMV-seronegative.

CDR3 loop: CAISDSSSYNEQFF. The CDR3 coding sequence is TGTGCCATCAGTGATTCGAGCTCCTACAATGAGCAGTTCTTC. The V gene is TRBV10-3, the J gene TRBJ2-1; D gene unclear. This CDR3 has 14 residues. V lost 3 bases and J 0 bases, leaving 6 bases between the germline ends. The germline V gene encodes CDR1 ENHRY and CDR2 SYGVKD.

This clone has a handful of counts. CDR3 coding DNA: TGTGCCAGTATAGTCCAGGGCCTAGGCTTAATAGATGAAAAACTGTTTTTT. This translates into CASIVQGLGLIDEKLFF. The chain uses TRBV19 and TRBJ1-4, with D tentatively TRBD1 (5 bases). V was pared by 7 bases and J by 6 bases, with 24 bases between. This CDR3 has 17 residues. Germline loops: CDR1 LNHDA, CDR2 SQIVND (reference sequence).

The V call is TRBV7-9, the J call TRBJ2-3; D ambiguous. The CDR3 loop spans 14 amino acids. The V gene's germline CDR1 is SEHNR and CDR2 FQNEAQ (reference sequence). The germline V and J ends were trimmed by 5 bases and 2 bases, with 11 bases remaining between them. CDR3 region: CASSQRESTDTQYF. For the CDR3, the DNA is TGTGCCAGCAGCCAACGAGAGTCCACAGATACGCAGTATTTT. Together with reference TRBV7-9 and TRBJ2-3, the CDR3 gives the full variable domain: DTGVSQNPRHKITKRGQNVTFRCDPISEHNRLYWYRQTLGQGPEFLTYFQNEAQLEKSRLLSDRFSAERPKGSFSTLEIQRTEQGDSAMYLCASSQRESTDTQYFGPGTRLTVL.

The chain has TRBV5-1 and TRBJ2-7; 9 nucleotides match TRBD2. CDR3 length: 17 residues. The germline V gene has CDR1 SGHRS and CDR2 YFSETQ. V shed 4 bases, J shed 3 bases, and the junction held 14 bases outside the gene matches. This chain's CDR3 is CASSPDGISGSVYEQYF. The CDR3 DNA sequence: TGCGCCAGCAGCCCCGACGGTATTAGCGGGAGTGTCTACGAGCAGTACTTC.

The chain combines TRBV2 with TRBJ1-6, with 9 bases lining up with TRBD1. The CDR3 is 15 amino acids. Trimming at V came to 2 bases and at J to 9 bases, leaving 5 bases not matched to a gene. The V gene's germline CDR1 is SNHLY and CDR2 FYNNEI. The CDR3 DNA reads as TGTGCCAGCAGTGAATTAGGGACAGGGCCTTCACCCCTCCACTTT. Translated: CASSELGTGPSPLHF.

The V and J genes are TRBV28 and TRBJ1-5; 11 bases align to TRBD1. With V trimmed by 6 bases and J by 6 bases, 10 bases remained unmatched. The germline V gene has CDR1 MDHEN and CDR2 SYDVKM. The CDR3 totals 16 residues. Written as DNA, the CDR3 is TGTGCCAGCAGGCAGCCGGACAGGGGGCGGTCTCAGCCCCAGCATTTT. As protein: CASRQPDRGRSQPQHF.

The rearrangement uses TRBV28 and TRBJ2-3; 7 nucleotides align to TRBD2. There are 16 residues in the CDR3. Germline trimming cut 5 bases from V and 0 bases from J; bases unmatched to any gene: 8. Per germline, CDR1 MDHEN and CDR2 SYDVKM. The CDR3 reads CASSPRRGTSTDTQYF. For the CDR3, the DNA is TGTGCCAGCAGTCCCCGGCGGGGGACTAGCACAGATACGCAGTATTTT. The whole variable domain, remainder taken from reference TRBV28 and TRBJ2-3, is DVKVTQSSRYLVKRTGEKVFLECVQDMDHENMFWYRQDPGLGLRLIYFSYDVKMKEKGDIPEGYSVSREKKERFSLILESASTNQTSMYLCASSPRRGTSTDTQYFGPGTRLTVL.

This clone has more than one count but fewer than ten. The rearrangement uses TRBV4-3 and TRBJ2-1, with D uncertain. Germline V gene lookup returns CDR1 LGHNA and CDR2 YSLEER. The CDR3 consists of 15 residues. V was cut by 5 bases and J by 5 bases, with 16 bases left in between. The CDR3 spells CASSTGLGFNNEQFF. The DNA of the CDR3 is TGCGCCAGCAGCACCGGCCTGGGCTTTAACAATGAGCAGTTCTTC.

The rearrangement links TRBV15 to TRBJ1-2; 8 nucleotides line up with TRBD1. This CDR3 has 17 amino acids. V shed 5 bases, J shed 2 bases, and the junction held 13 bases outside the gene matches. Germline values: CDR1 LNHNV, CDR2 YYDKDF (reference sequence). CDR3 bases: TGTGCCACCAGCCTCGAGGGCAGGGGGCTGACGAACTATGGCTACACCTTC. Its protein is CATSLEGRGLTNYGYTF.

On this clone itself: The junction does not match germline at one end; this may be a read error. This chain uses TRBV7-7 with TRBJ2-3; TRBD2 matches 12 bases. The CDR3 contains 14 residues. Germline V gives CDR1 SSHAT, CDR2 FNYEAQ (reference sequence). CDR3 protein: CASSPGLAGSTQYF. The CDR3 nucleotides read TGTGCTAGCAGCCCCGGACTAGCGGGGAGTACGCAGTATTTT.

This clone was observed a few times. The DNA for the CDR3 is TGCGCCAGCAGCTTTGAGTCCCCTAACTATGGCTACACCTTC. It encodes CASSFESPNYGYTF. This chain uses TRBV5-1 with TRBJ1-2; D unclear. V was pared by 2 bases and J by 0 bases, with 8 bases between. The CDR3 consists of 14 residues. Germline V gene lookup returns CDR1 SGHRS and CDR2 YFSETQ.

The chain combines TRBV28 with TRBJ1-1; the match to TRBD1 covers 7 bases. The CDR3 totals 15 residues. The V gene's germline CDR1 is MDHEN and CDR2 SYDVKM. The ends lost 4 bases at V and 10 bases at J; junction bases unmatched: 15. The CDR3 sequence is CASSWDRVPSGGAFF. In nucleotides, the CDR3 is TGTGCCAGCAGTTGGGACCGGGTCCCCTCAGGGGGAGCTTTCTTT.

This clone was detected many times. This chain links TRBV6-1 with TRBJ2-2, with 10 bases fitting TRBD1. CDR1 is MNHNS and CDR2 is SASEGT in the germline V gene. V shed 10 bases and J 7 bases; nucleotides not matched to a gene: 6. This CDR3 is built from 13 residues. The CDR3 sequence is CATGTGESGELFF. In DNA form, the CDR3 reads TGTGCCACCGGGACAGGGGAAAGCGGGGAGCTGTTTTTT.

J is TRBJ1-4 and V is TRBV30; D call uncertain. This CDR3 has 12 amino acids. The V gene's germline CDR1 is GTSNPN and CDR2 SVGIG (reference sequence). V lost 8 bases to trimming and J lost 6 bases, with 13 bases between them. The CDR3 DNA reads TGTGCCCACGCGGGGAATGATGAAAAACTGTTTTTT. This codes for CAHAGNDEKLFF. Filled out from reference TRBV30 and TRBJ1-4, the complete variable domain reads SQTIHQWPATLVQPVGSPLSLECTVEGTSNPNLYWYRQAAGRGLQLLFYSVGIGQISSEVPQNLSASRPQDRQFILSSKKLLLSDSGFYLCAHAGNDEKLFFGSGTQLSVL.

This clone was seen a few times. The rearrangement uses TRBV28 and TRBJ1-2, with D maybe TRBD1 (6 bases). Looked up from germline, CDR1 is MDHEN and CDR2 is SYDVKM. This CDR3 is 13 amino acids long. V dropped 3 bases and J dropped 6 bases, with 11 bases sitting between them. The CDR3 region is CASSFIQGHGYTF. The DNA for the CDR3 is TGTGCCAGCAGTTTTATACAGGGACATGGCTACACCTTC.

Concerning this clone: A junction boundary mismatches the germline segment, possibly from a read error. The rearrangement joins TRBV13 to TRBJ1-6; TRBD1 matches 8 bases. CDR3 length equals 15 residues. The germline V gene has CDR1 PRHDT and CDR2 FYEKMQ (reference sequence). CDR3 sequence reads: CASSARDRMNSHLHF. In DNA, the CDR3 is TGTGCCAGCAGCGCAAGGGACAGGATGAATTCACACCTCCACTTT.

This clone occurred a few times. The chain employs TRBV4-1 and TRBJ1-2, with 10 positions matching TRBD1. V trimming: 4 bases; J trimming: 6 bases; junction bases outside the gene matches: 5. This CDR3 spans 14 amino acids. The V gene's germline CDR1 is MGHRA and CDR2 YSYEKL. CDR3 in amino acids: CASSRRQGADGYTF. DNA of the CDR3: TGCGCCAGCAGCCGAAGACAGGGGGCAGATGGCTACACCTTC.

This clone was seen more than once but under ten times. The chain couples TRBV7-9 to TRBJ2-7; 8 bases match TRBD2. This CDR3 region has 16 residues. CDR1 and CDR2 from the germline V gene are SEHNR and FQNEAQ (reference sequence). Trimming removed 4 bases from V and 0 bases from J; junction bases left unmatched: 8. As DNA, the CDR3 is TGTGCCAGCAGCTACCGCCGGGCGGGGGGCTCCTACGAGCAGTACTTC. Translated: CASSYRRAGGSYEQYF. Full variable domain (outside the CDR3, taken from reference TRBV7-9 and TRBJ2-7): DTGVSQNPRHKITKRGQNVTFRCDPISEHNRLYWYRQTLGQGPEFLTYFQNEAQLEKSRLLSDRFSAERPKGSFSTLEIQRTEQGDSAMYLCASSYRRAGGSYEQYFGPGTRLTVT.

This chain's CDR3 is CAWSGGGDEQYF. CDR3 nucleotide sequence: TGTGCCTGGAGTGGCGGGGGCGACGAGCAGTACTTC. The chain is built from TRBV30 and TRBJ2-7, with a possible D match to TRBD2 (7 bases). The V gene lost 1 base and the J gene lost 5 bases, with 9 bases spanning the gap. CDR1 is GTSNPN and CDR2 is SVGIG in the germline V gene (reference sequence). There are 12 residues in the CDR3.

This clone was seen only a few times. J is TRBJ2-7 and V is TRBV4-1; D call uncertain. The CDR3 has 13 residues. Between the trimmed V and J ends, which lost 4 bases and 1 base, there was a span of 8 bases. CDR1 MGHRA and CDR2 YSYEKL come from the germline V gene. CDR3 amino acids: CASSLRISYEQYF. The CDR3 bases are TGCGCCAGCAGCCTCAGGATATCCTACGAGCAGTACTTC.

The chain recombines TRBV27 with TRBJ2-1, with 8 bases fitting TRBD2. The germline V gene has CDR1 MNHEY and CDR2 SMNVEV (reference sequence). The CDR3 runs 14 residues. V lost 8 bases to trimming and J lost 6 bases; unmatched junction nucleotides: 9. This CDR3 is CASLSGLATNEQFF. The DNA of the CDR3 is TGTGCCAGCCTATCCGGACTAGCCACCAATGAGCAGTTCTTC.

The chain employs TRBV5-4 and TRBJ1-4, with D perhaps matching TRBD1 (6 bases). V gave up 0 bases and J gave up 0 bases, with 9 bases separating them. Germline V CDR1 and CDR2: SGHNT, YYREEE (reference sequence). The CDR3 has 16 amino acids. The chain's CDR3 is CASSLGHRATNEKLFF. The CDR3 DNA is TGTGCCAGCAGCTTGGGCCACAGGGCAACTAATGAAAAACTGTTTTTT.

The chain uses TRBV18 and TRBJ2-3, with D possibly TRBD2 on 5 matching bases. V lost 1 base and J 1 base, leaving 12 bases between the germline ends. This CDR3 contains 16 residues. Germline V lookup: CDR1 KGHSH, CDR2 LQKENI. The CDR3 region is CASSPQLDGGTDTQYF. Written as DNA, the CDR3 is TGTGCCAGCTCACCACAACTAGATGGGGGCACAGATACGCAGTATTTT. Full variable domain (rest looked up from reference TRBV18 and TRBJ2-3): NAGVMQNPRHLVRRRGQEARLRCSPMKGHSHVYWYRQLPEEGLKFMVYLQKENIIDESGMPKERFSAEFPKEGPSILRIQQVVRGDSAAYFCASSPQLDGGTDTQYFGPGTRLTVL.

The chain is built from TRBV28 and TRBJ2-2; D not certain. The length of the CDR3 is 16 residues. Trimming cost V 5 bases and J 0 bases, with 13 bases left between them. CDR1 is MDHEN and CDR2 is SYDVKM in the germline V gene. This CDR3 reads CASSPPTPTNTGELFF. CDR3 bases: TGTGCCAGCAGTCCCCCTACGCCTACGAACACCGGGGAGCTGTTTTTT.

The rearrangement uses TRBV2 and TRBJ2-1, with 12 bases that match TRBD1. The CDR3 totals 15 residues. Germline CDR1 SNHLY, CDR2 FYNNEI. Unmatched junction bases numbered 1, after V lost 4 bases and J lost 3 bases. The DNA for the CDR3 is TGTGCCAGCAGTGGGGACAGGGGGCTCTACAATGAGCAGTTCTTC. Translating it yields CASSGDRGLYNEQFF.

This chain links TRBV9 with TRBJ1-1; D perhaps matches TRBD1 (5 bases). CDR1 and CDR2 from the germline V gene are SGDLS and YYNGEE. Deletions cut 6 bases from V and 7 bases from J, with 16 bases between. CDR3 length: 13 amino acids. CDR3 sequence reads: CASNGGAVGEAFF. DNA for the CDR3: TGTGCCAGCAATGGAGGGGCCGTTGGTGAAGCTTTCTTT.

The sample holds a few counts of this clone. This chain uses TRBV7-9 with TRBJ1-1, with 7 bases lining up with TRBD1. There are 14 residues in the CDR3. Germline V CDR1 and CDR2: SEHNR, FQNEAQ (reference sequence). Losses at the gene ends were 1 base for V and 6 bases for J; bases not matched to a gene: 5. The CDR3 loop is CASSLVGQGAEAFF. DNA of the CDR3: TGTGCCAGCAGCTTAGTCGGGCAGGGGGCTGAAGCTTTCTTT.

This clone turned up a few times. The chain joins TRBV9 to TRBJ1-1; TRBD1 matches at 9 bases. CDR1 and CDR2 (germline): SGDLS, YYNGEE. V shed 1 base, J shed 4 bases, and the junction held 2 bases outside the gene matches. The CDR3 runs 14 residues. In DNA, the CDR3 is TGTGCCAGCAGCGTATCGACAGGGGGCACTGAAGCTTTCTTT. Translated: CASSVSTGGTEAFF.

This chain uses TRBV28 with TRBJ2-1, with TRBD2 matching 10 bases. Germline V CDR1 and CDR2: MDHEN, SYDVKM. The junction had 3 bases not matched to a gene; V was cut back by 2 bases and J by 5 bases. The CDR3 has 15 residues. The CDR3 protein is CASSLSGGAHNEQFF. The CDR3 DNA reads as TGTGCCAGCAGTTTAAGCGGGGGGGCCCACAATGAGCAGTTCTTC.

This clone was detected a few times. The chain joins TRBV13 to TRBJ2-2; D is perhaps TRBD2 (6 bases). V gave up 6 bases and J gave up 1 base, with 9 bases separating them. From germline, CDR1 is PRHDT and CDR2 FYEKMQ (reference sequence). The CDR3 is made up of 14 amino acids. As DNA, the CDR3 is TGTGCCAGCAGGCGGGACCTGAACACCGGGGAGCTGTTTTTT. Amino acid sequence: CASRRDLNTGELFF.

The chain's CDR3 is CASSSSTTGFRNEQFF. The DNA for the CDR3 is TGTGCCAGCAGTTCCTCAACGACAGGTTTTCGTAATGAGCAGTTCTTC. This chain joins TRBV28 and TRBJ2-1; perhaps TRBD1 as D (6 bases). Germline V gives CDR1 MDHEN, CDR2 SYDVKM. Trimming took off 4 bases at V and 7 bases at J, with 20 bases between the two ends. The CDR3 totals 16 residues.

The table lists this clone with a few counts. This chain uses TRBV28 with TRBJ2-7; the match to TRBD1 covers 9 bases. The CDR3 is 16 amino acids. Unmatched junction bases numbered 10, after V lost 3 bases and J lost 4 bases. Germline V lookup: CDR1 MDHEN, CDR2 SYDVKM. The CDR3 spells CASSLEPGQGLYEQYF. CDR3 bases: TGTGCCAGCAGTTTGGAGCCGGGACAGGGTCTTTACGAGCAGTACTTC.